This T cell receptor beta chain emerged from a study of OX40 agonist ivuxolimab in advanced cancers. Study as a whole: Participants averaged about 60 years of age (range about 23 to 90) and were 75% to 90% male.

The CDR3 length is 13 residues. The germline gives CDR1 LNHNV, CDR2 YYDKDF (reference sequence). The ends were cut back, 0 bases at V and 4 bases at J, with 5 bases in the middle. Method: immunoSEQ multiplex PCR; TCRdb's copy keeps in-frame clones and lacks some. Found here are 8,000 to 10,000 clones, roughly 90% of them singletons; the top ten hold 9.5% to 15%. This rearrangement joins TRBV15 to TRBJ2-3; D call uncertain. The source of this sequence is an adult with an advanced solid tumor such as melanoma, head and neck, liver or kidney cancer. The sequencing here drew on CD4+ or CD8+ T cells sorted from blood, taken in a trial of the OX40 agonist ivuxolimab. CDR3 amino acids: CATSRDPADTQYF. For the CDR3, the DNA is TGTGCCACCAGCAGAGATCCGGCAGATACGCAGTATTTT.